This T cell receptor (beta chain) was sequenced in a study of cytomegalovirus exposure and HLA in healthy donors (dated by TCRdb to the late 2010s). Background for the entire study: According to an earlier analysis of 550 to 750 of the donors, about 180 million T cells yielded some 120 million unique TCR beta sequences and less than 300 Gb of sequence data. An early release that covered around 590 HLA-typed donors contained around 300 gigabases of sequencing data and about 93 million unique TCR sequences. Of the 398 genotyped donors, approximately 83% fell in the genetic ancestry cluster associated with self-reported Caucasian donors. The aim of the study was to test whether cataloging public T cell receptors could identify signatures of past pathogen exposure. Using immunosequencing, the study profiled T cell repertoires from around 670 subjects and related those repertoires to cytomegalovirus serostatus. Along with the approximately 620-subject first cohort, a separate validation cohort of 120 different subjects was used. To predict cytomegalovirus infection status, the study brought together high-throughput TCR immunosequencing, statistical association of individual TCRs with disease status, and machine learning. To study patterns of TCR occurrence, a later analysis re-analyzed previously published TCR beta repertoires from 700 or so donors and added high-resolution HLA genotyping. Rather than using new phenotypic data, the later analysis identified candidate immune exposures from TCR beta sequences and from how often those sequences occurred across donors. An earlier analysis of 587 of the donors applied high-throughput TCR beta sequencing to assess whether each TCR beta V gene segment acted as functional or pseudogenic. Donor age, sex, ethnicity and CMV serostatus were compiled alongside the repertoire data. In a later genetic analysis, genome-wide SNP genotypes for about 60% of the 666 donors were used, and that subset was treated as a discovery cohort. All discovery cohort repertoires had been generated on a single sequencing platform. Both class I and class II loci were covered by HLA typing, at four-digit resolution. The number of typed donors differed by locus: roughly 629-630 for A, B, C, DRB1 and DQB1; 500 to 550 for DQA1; some 590 for DPA1; and around 450 for DPB1. Roughly five DR-DQ haplotypes were handled as single units for association and clustering because linkage in the cohort was strong. Among roughly 400 genotyped donors of the cohort, an average of about 220,000 unique TCR beta nucleotide sequences was sequenced per donor, of which about 20% were non-productive. What the authors observed across the whole study: In a later analysis, HLA-associated TCR beta chains showed more clonal expansion and lower generation probabilities than non-associated chains that were equally common. The study gave a list of over 150 TCR beta chains associated with cytomegalovirus. Only TCR beta chains were sequenced in this cohort, and the absence of alpha or paired-chain data limited detectable features. Correlated functional status among segregating V segments might reflect linkage disequilibrium, but an unknown experimental factor could not be ruled out. The 87-base-pair reads could not distinguish some IMGT-functional V segments, including TRBV6-2 and TRBV6-3, so those segments were excluded. A later genetic analysis associated a missense DCLRE1C variant with V-gene and J-gene trimming of TCR beta chains, and an independent cohort replicated the association. The classifier was reported to diagnose cytomegalovirus status with high specificity and sensitivity in both the original and validation cohorts. According to a later genetic analysis, donors in an Asian-associated ancestry cluster had fewer N-insertions in productive TCRs than the approximately 650-donor mean. A further reported finding was that TCR beta sequences accurately predicted the HLA-A and HLA-B alleles for most subjects in the first cohort. An earlier analysis of some 560 of the donors showed that most TCR beta V segments appeared in productive rearrangements either about 90% or about 30% of the time, which broadly matched IMGT annotations. Strong co-occurrence of HLA alleles, especially DR and DQ, made assigning TCR associations to individual alleles difficult. Because some donors lacked HLA typing at each locus, the association tests relied only on the typed subset. Several of the top co-occurrence clusters appeared to be linked to parvovirus B19, influenza, CMV and Epstein-Barr virus, according to a later analysis. Because counts were too low, fewer than 20 rarely observed V segments, including chromosome 9 orphons, were excluded from the earlier analysis of 587 of the donors. A few of the identified cytomegalovirus-associated TCR beta chains were confirmed in vitro to be specific for cytomegalovirus antigens. Most CMV-associated TCR beta chains appeared to be HLA-restricted in a later analysis, and the HLA associations seemed to be driven largely by CMV exposure. It was suggested by the authors that the approach could potentially be generalized to other disease states and immunological phenotypes. Presence/absence analyses assumed roughly uniform sequencing depth across donors, an assumption that may not hold. Specific HLA alleles were associated with 15,000 to 20,000 TCR beta sequences at a false discovery rate of 0.05 in a later analysis. A group of highly shared sequence variants was considered likely to be a technical artifact of the sequencing pipeline. According to a later analysis, TCR association rates differed among HLA loci, with DRB1 alleles showing the most associated TCRs and HLA-C alleles showing the fewest. For the cohort, immune exposure information was limited to CMV serostatus. While some public TCRs were present in many individuals, most TCR sequences turned up only very rarely across donors.

The cohort comprised some 700 healthy bone marrow donors. At the time of sampling, all cohort members were nominally healthy, though unrecorded immune exposures were likely present. CMV serostatus was positive for roughly 290 and negative for about 55% of the 666 cohort members, and was not recorded for this donor. Each donor provided a peripheral blood sample, and peripheral blood mononuclear cells were used for TCR beta sequencing. The Qiagen DNeasy Blood Extraction Kit was used to extract genomic DNA from the blood cell samples. From the cysteine through the phenylalanine, the CDR3 covers 14 amino acids. Just CDR3 DNA is preserved here, 42 bases in frame from base 1. V loses 2 bases, J loses 5 bases, and the germline ends lie 10 bases apart. As encoded in the germline V gene, CDR1 is SGHRS while CDR2 is YFSETQ. Concerning this clone itself: Its antigen has not been determined. Within one base of it there is no much larger clone, and no base qualities were kept.

The library was made by the immunoSEQ multiplex PCR assay. For the multiplex PCR, a mixture combining 60 forward primers for TCR Vbeta segments and 13 reverse primers for TCR Jbeta segments was used. A multiplex PCR assay on genomic DNA amplified the CDR3 region of rearranged TCR beta genes. The Illumina HiSeq System was used to sequence the amplified TCR beta libraries as 87-base-pair reads. The original methods were these. A later analysis tallied 70 million to 100 million unique TCR beta chains across the 550 to 850 repertoires, and approximately 12 million of those chains were shared by two or more donors. Raw reads were error-corrected and collapsed into unique sequences by a nearest-neighbor algorithm in which closely related sequences were merged to remove PCR and sequencing errors. Alignment of CDR3 sequences to IMGT reference sequences was used to assign V, D and J gene segments. For a sequence to be retained, a match of at least six nucleotides was required to both a V gene segment and a J gene segment. A rearrangement counted as productive if the CDR3 had no stop codons and remained in frame with V and J, and every other rearrangement counted as non-productive. CDR3 was defined according to IMGT convention as the region running from the second conserved V-encoded cysteine to the conserved J-encoded phenylalanine. Sequences without an unambiguous match to a single V gene segment were excluded from the earlier analysis of several hundred of the donors. In an earlier analysis of about 590 of the donors, a V segment was called functional when productive rearrangements were above 56.7%, and segregating when the standard deviation between donors exceeded 5%. A statistical classification framework was developed to diagnose cytomegalovirus status using the catalog of TCR beta chain sequences. In a later analysis, TCR nucleotide sequences were compared against IMGT/GENE-DB human TR gene sequences so that V and J genes could be assigned. A later analysis assigned CDR3 sequences and most-parsimonious VDJ recombination scenarios with the TCRdist pipeline. A later analysis defined each TCR beta chain by its CDR3 amino acid sequence plus V-gene family, and excluded reads lacking a unique V-gene family. A later analysis removed roughly 590 highly shared, low-generation-probability nucleotide sequences to deal with suspected cross-contamination and a sequencing artifact. For each public chain, a later analysis derived a clonal expansion index from normalized ranks of inferred template counts within each repertoire. In a later analysis, generation probabilities were computed with a VDJ recombination model fitted to out-of-frame rearrangements, and the resulting probabilities were checked against IGoR. Hypergeometric tests were used in a later analysis to score TCR-TCR, TCR-HLA and TCR-CMV co-occurrence, with a repertoire-size bias correction applied to the TCR pairs. False discovery rates were estimated in a later analysis by permuting HLA or CMV assignments 20 times. A later analysis grouped co-occurring TCRs with DBSCAN, adding TCRdist sequence similarity when clustering within HLA-allele-positive subsets. Repertoires with fewer than 30,000 or more than 120,000 public chains were left out of co-occurrence clustering, as were several repertoires with anomalous nucleotide sharing. TCRdb re-hosts the immuneACCESS table, in-frame sequences only. Its copies lack some clones; in the studies checked, an unresolved V gene accounts for under half of them, and the cause for the rest is not known. V, J and clone size reflect that table, while D and trimming were determined from the DNA. Recorded for this sample are approximately 100,000 clones; under 80% of them occurred a single time. The ten largest clones capture more than 7% of the sample.

The receptor chain draws on TRBV5-1 and TRBJ1-4; the D gene assignment is ambiguous. The receptor comes from a human donor in good health. The specimen sequenced was PBMCs. Here the CDR3 is given as CASSLDGVNEKLFF. Here is the DNA: TGCGCCAGCAGCTTAGACGGGGTAAATGAAAAACTGTTTTTT.